The clone carrying this T cell receptor (beta chain) was detected only a few times. These data originate in a study of T cells in Graves' hyperthyroidism and ophthalmopathy. The investigators amplified TCR beta CDR3 regions from RNA transcripts. With the HTBI primer set, the TCR CDR3 went through a first round of RT-PCR. TCRdb reprocessed the multiplex PCR reads with MiXCR, giving one entry per CDR3 protein. The table includes more than 550,000 distinct CDR3 sequences, roughly 45% detected once. This CDR3 contains 12 residues. V shed 3 bases and J shed 9 bases, with 12 bases lying between them. The clonotype comes from an adult man with Graves' disease, either hyperthyroidism or ophthalmopathy (not recorded which). The source material was peripheral blood or thyroid tissue (not recorded which). The gene calls are TRBV12-3 or TRBV12-4 and TRBJ2-7, with D unclear. CDR3 sequence reads: CASSFNSPGQYF. The CDR3 DNA follows: TGTGCCAGCAGTTTCAATTCCCCCGGGCAGTACTTC.